Listed below are T cell receptor beta chains from one sample, sequenced in a study of blood T cell repertoires in COVID-19. Profiling relied on immunoSEQ multiplex PCR, and the TCRdb table lists in-frame clones only, not all of them. The sample lists 150,000 to 200,000 clones; around 87% were seen once. The source material was peripheral blood. These receptors came from a woman aged 80 or over with COVID-19, enrolled during active disease. CDR3s leave out the opening cysteine and the closing phenylalanine or tryptophan. The order of the fields is V gene, CDR3 protein.

TRBV6-2/TRBV6-3	ASSTGMDGYT
TRBV10-2	ASSEGTAYSPLH
TRBV11-2	ASREGVWTEAF
TRBV5-1	ASSSLQGSGNTIY
TRBV18	ASSPGSRGNYGYT
TRBV5-5	ASSDEVGSYNEQF
TRBV19	ASRVDRTNSPLH
TRBV7-9	ASSRGQNEKLF
TRBV5-1	ASSEGGAGYGYT
TRBV7-3	ASSPYPGGYTEAF
TRBV27	ASSLKVGGAKSYEQY
TRBV19	ATSQGSVQY
TRBV4-3	ASSQYGTSGTHEQY
TRBV3-1/TRBV3-2	ASSQVGVNTEAF
TRBV24-1	ATSDRQGGSNQPQH
TRBV7-9	ASGGTGDSPLH
TRBV28	ASSFGRQNTEAF
TRBV18	ASSPPGQGGNTIY
TRBV14	ASSRLGGALQETQY
TRBV11-3	ASSRGQDGEQY
TRBV20-1	SASRDTSSYEQY
TRBV12-3/TRBV12-4	ASSERTVYGYT
TRBV15	ATSRGRAVPSGNTIY
TRBV19	ASSTTTGNGYT
TRBV27	ASSLKTGRPGLDLYYEQY
TRBV6-5	ASRPGVSNQPQH
TRBV20-1	SASSGSPNEQY